This T cell receptor beta chain was identified in a study of CD4 T cells in relation to SARS-CoV-2 and coronaviruses. This table comes from immunoSEQ multiplex PCR, and its TCRdb copy is limited to in-frame clones, with some not included. This sample has about 20,000 clones, with about 77% found just once. Findings and caveats of the study: About 64% of donors had memory CD4+ clonotypes crossrecognizing SARS-CoV-2 and common cold coronavirus spike.

CD4+ T cells from unexposed donors were obtained before the COVID-19 pandemic (2011-2018). After about 10 days of culture, CD4+ T cells were isolated. Testing used SARS-CoV-2 S/N and four cold-coronavirus spikes on unexposed-donor CD4+ T cells, cells permitting. V shed 1 base, J shed 3 bases, and the junction held 0 bases outside the gene matches. The CDR3 extends over 15 amino acids. Germline V CDR1 and CDR2: LGHDT, YNNKEL (reference sequence). This clone has only a few counts. The antigen is not known. The sample comprised CD4+ T cells from PBMCs, cultured in vitro. This receptor was taken from a human donor in good health. This rearrangement joins TRBV3-1 (or the pseudogene TRBV3-2) to TRBJ1-4; 9 positions agree with TRBD1. In nucleotides, the CDR3 is TGTGCCAGCAGCCAAGGACAGGGGGCTAATGAAAAACTGTTTTTT. Its translation is CASSQGQGANEKLFF.